The 8 T cell receptor beta chains below were found in one sample sequenced in a study of T cell changes during pregnancy in multiple sclerosis. Method: immunoSEQ multiplex PCR; TCRdb's copy keeps in-frame clones and lacks some. The data hold about 9,000 clones, with 87% observed a single time. Material: CD8+ T cells from peripheral blood mononuclear cells, obtained in the first trimester of pregnancy. These receptors all come from a female donor in good health, enrolled as a control in a pregnancy study.

The CDR3 protein is CASSEPGTGGTEAFF. The DNA of the CDR3 is TGTGCCAGCAGTGAACCTGGGACAGGGGGGACTGAAGCTTTCTTT. V is TRBV25-1 and J is TRBJ1-1, with 11 bases aligning to TRBD1. Germline V CDR1 and CDR2: MGHDK, SYGVNS. The CDR3 runs 15 residues. Losses at the gene ends were 2 bases for V and 5 bases for J; bases not matched to a gene: 4.

The rearrangement joins TRBV6-4 to TRBJ2-1; 11 bases align to TRBD2. Germline CDR1 MRHNA, CDR2 SNTAGT. V was pared by 3 bases and J by 4 bases, with 2 bases of the junction left unmatched. CDR3 size: 15 residues. The CDR3 region has the DNA TGTGCCAGCAGTGAACTAGCGGGGGAGTACAATGAGCAGTTCTTC. Translating gives CASSELAGEYNEQFF.

The chain carries TRBV7-9 and TRBJ2-1, with 10 nucleotides matching TRBD1. The germline V gene encodes CDR1 SEHNR and CDR2 FQNEAQ (reference sequence). V was clipped by 4 bases and J by 6 bases; unmatched bases: 6. The CDR3 is made up of 15 amino acids. This chain's CDR3 is CASSWGQGFGNEQFF. Written as DNA, the CDR3 is TGTGCCAGCAGCTGGGGACAGGGGTTCGGCAATGAGCAGTTCTTC.

V and J are TRBV5-1 and TRBJ1-5, with 7 positions matching TRBD1. V shed 2 bases and J 6 bases; nucleotides not matched to a gene: 5. The CDR3 is 14 amino acids. In germline, CDR1 is SGHRS, CDR2 YFSETQ. The CDR3 here is CASSFTGVGQPQHF. CDR3 in DNA: TGCGCCAGCAGCTTCACAGGGGTTGGTCAGCCCCAGCATTTT.

The chain recombines TRBV25-1 with TRBJ1-1, with a tentative D call TRBD1 (6 bases). The V end lost 7 bases, the J end lost 0 bases, and 9 bases lay between the germline ends. The CDR3 spans 13 residues. The germline CDR1 and CDR2 sequences are MGHDK and SYGVNS. CDR3 region: CASKDSLNTEAFF. Here the CDR3 DNA reads TGTGCCAGCAAGGACAGCTTGAACACTGAAGCTTTCTTT.

The chain combines TRBV2 with TRBJ1-2, with 8 positions matching TRBD1. This CDR3 contains 10 residues. Germline CDR1 is SNHLY and CDR2 is FYNNEI. After removal of 10 bases from V and 8 bases from J, the junction contained 3 bases not matched to a gene. CDR3 coding DNA: TGTGCCACAACAGGGGGGGGCTACACCTTC. Translated: CATTGGGYTF.

The rearrangement joins TRBV5-6 to TRBJ1-1, with D maybe TRBD1 (6 bases). CDR1 and CDR2 (germline): SGHDT, YYEEEE. The V gene lost 0 bases and the J gene lost 4 bases, with 19 bases spanning the gap. CDR3 length: 17 residues. CDR3 in amino acids: CASSLAFMRGYSTEAFF. CDR3 nucleotide sequence: TGTGCCAGCAGCTTGGCTTTTATGAGGGGGTATAGCACTGAAGCTTTCTTT.

The J gene is TRBJ1-5, the V gene TRBV28; D perhaps matches TRBD1 (6 bases). The CDR3 runs 16 residues. V lost 2 bases to trimming and J lost 0 bases, with 11 bases between them. Per germline, CDR1 MDHEN and CDR2 SYDVKM. The CDR3 spells CASSLAGGPSNQPQHF. The CDR3 DNA reads TGTGCCAGCAGTTTAGCCGGGGGGCCTAGCAATCAGCCCCAGCATTTT.